The rows below give T cell receptor beta chains drawn from one sample of a study of shared clonotypes between healthy human individuals. Method: immunoSEQ multiplex PCR; TCRdb's copy keeps in-frame clones and lacks some. The table has 450,000 to 500,000 clones, about 80% seen once. The sample taken for sequencing was PBMCs. The receptor source for this set is a middle-aged woman in good health. Some clones in this sample may be carry-over from other donors' samples. CDR3s include the opening cysteine and the closing phenylalanine or tryptophan. The D gene is left open where the match is weak. For some rows the clone size is stated as once, few or many, or as a class when expanded; others skip it.

J,size,D,V,DNA,CDR3
TRBJ2-2,.,TRBD1,TRBV30,TGTGCCTGGAGCGCCGGGACAGGGGGCTTCGGGGCCGGGGAGCTGCTTTTT,CAWSAGTGGFGAGELLF
TRBJ2-1,few,TRBD1,TRBV9,TGTGCCAGCAGCCCTGGGACAGGGCCCTACAATGAGCAGTTCTTC,CASSPGTGPYNEQFF
TRBJ1-2,.,.,TRBV28,TGTGCCAGCAGAGAGTCAGGGTTCTATGGCTACACCTTC,CASRESGFYGYTF
TRBJ2-6,many,TRBD1,TRBV27,TGTGCCAGCACCCGGACAGGGTGGGCCTCTGGGGCCAACGTCCTGACTTTC,CASTRTGWASGANVLTF
TRBJ1-2,.,TRBD1,TRBV5-6,TGTGCCAGCAGCCCAGGGGGCGCGTCAGGCTACACCTTC,CASSPGGASGYTF
TRBJ2-1,.,TRBD1,TRBV19,TGTGCCAGTAGTACCGGGACAGGGGGCTTCTCCGGATCCTACAATGAGCAGTTCTTC,CASSTGTGGFSGSYNEQFF
TRBJ2-7,.,.,TRBV28,TGTGCCAGCACCAGGAGAGACGAGCAGTACTTC,CASTRRDEQYF
TRBJ2-1,many,.,TRBV7-9,TGTGCCAGCAGCCGCGGGGTGGGCGGGCCTAATGAGCAGTTCTTC,CASSRGVGGPNEQFF
TRBJ2-1,.,TRBD2,TRBV15,TGTGCCACCAGCAGCGGGAGGGGTACTGAGCAGTTCTTC,CATSSGRGTEQFF
TRBJ2-2,.,.,TRBV5-1,TGCGCCAGCAGCTTGGCCTTCAGCACGAACACCGGGGAGCTGTTTTTT,CASSLAFSTNTGELFF
TRBJ1-5,.,.,TRBV11-3,TGTGCCAGCAGCCCTGGGGGGGGACATCAGCCCCAGCATTTT,CASSPGGGHQPQHF
TRBJ2-7,.,TRBD1,TRBV6-1,TGTGCCAGCAGTTGGACAGGGTTGATCGAGCAGTACTTC,CASSWTGLIEQYF
TRBJ1-5,medium-sized,.,TRBV5-8,TGTGCCAGCAGCTTGGGGACCTGGAGCAATCAGCCCCAGCATTTT,CASSLGTWSNQPQHF
TRBJ2-7,.,TRBD1,TRBV28,TGTGCCAGCAGGACAGGACAGGGTGGACCCCAGTACTTC,CASRTGQGGPQYF
TRBJ2-1,few,TRBD1,TRBV7-3,TGTGCCAGCAGCGGGACAGGGAGCTACAATGAGCAGTTCTTC,CASSGTGSYNEQFF
TRBJ1-5,.,.,TRBV7-2,TGTGCCAGCAGGCCGACCGGGGGGGGATCAGCGCCCCAGCATTTT,CASRPTGGGSAPQHF
TRBJ2-2,.,.,TRBV6-4,TGTGCCAGCAGTGACGATCCCCGGGGGACGAACACCGGGGAGCTGTTTTTT,CASSDDPRGTNTGELFF
TRBJ1-2,.,.,TRBV6-5,TGTGCCAGCAGAAACGGGGCCACTTTCTATGGCTACACCTTC,CASRNGATFYGYTF
TRBJ2-3,.,.,TRBV5-1,TGCGCCAGCAGGGAAGTAGCGGACATCACAGATACGCAGTATTTT,CASREVADITDTQYF
TRBJ1-5,once,.,TRBV19,TGTGCCAGTAGTATGCAGGTTGGGGGCAATCAGCCCCAGCATTTT,CASSMQVGGNQPQHF
TRBJ2-1,.,.,TRBV15,TGTGCCACCAGCCAAGACGTCGGATACTCCTACAATGAGCAGTTCTTC,CATSQDVGYSYNEQFF
TRBJ2-7,.,.,TRBV7-2,TGTGCCAGCAGCTTGAATAGCGGTGCTTCCTACGAGCAGTACTTC,CASSLNSGASYEQYF
TRBJ2-3,.,TRBD2,TRBV11-2,TGTGCCAGCAGCCACGGGGGGACTAGCGGGAGTTCAGCAGATACGCAGTATTTT,CASSHGGTSGSSADTQYF
TRBJ2-1,.,.,TRBV21-1,TGTGCCAGCCCTGACCCCGGGAATGAGCAGTTCTTC,CASPDPGNEQFF
TRBJ1-4,.,.,TRBV7-2,TGTGCCAGCAGCTTTGGAGGAACTAATGAAAAACTGTTTTTT,CASSFGGTNEKLFF
TRBJ1-5,.,.,TRBV2,TGTGCCAGCAGGGCGGGTAATCAGCCCCAGCATTTT,CASRAGNQPQHF
TRBJ2-5,.,.,TRBV30,TGTGCCTGGAGTGTCGGACAGAGGGCCCAGTACTTC,CAWSVGQRAQYF
TRBJ1-4,.,TRBD1,TRBV28,TGTGCCAGCAGGGAGGGGGCTGAAAAACTGTTTTTT,CASREGAEKLFF
TRBJ2-7,many,TRBD2,TRBV4-2,TGTGCCAGCAGCCAACAAGCGGGAGGGCCGAACGAGCAGTACTTC,CASSQQAGGPNEQYF
TRBJ1-1,.,.,TRBV6-1,TGTGCCAGCAGCCCATCGGGGGTAGACACTGAAGCTTTCTTT,CASSPSGVDTEAFF
TRBJ2-1,.,TRBD2,TRBV5-1,TGCGCCAGCAGCTTCCGGCCCGTAGCGGGAGTTGGTGAGCAGTTCTTC,CASSFRPVAGVGEQFF
TRBJ2-1,.,TRBD2,TRBV28,TGTGCCAGCAGTATACTGACTAGCGGGAGGGAATGGGAGCAGTTCTTC,CASSILTSGREWEQFF
TRBJ2-2,.,.,TRBV28,TGTGCCAGCACCCTAACTATCACCGGGGAGCTGTTTTTT,CASTLTITGELFF
TRBJ2-3,.,.,TRBV28,TGTGCCAGCAGTTCCCCCTCCGGCAGCACAGATACGCAGTATTTT,CASSSPSGSTDTQYF
TRBJ2-1,.,TRBD1,TRBV6-6,TGTGCCAGCAGCCCGGGACAGGGATATATCGATGAGCAGTTCTTC,CASSPGQGYIDEQFF
TRBJ2-2,.,.,TRBV5-4,TGTGCCAGCACCTCCGCCTCAGGGGCCGGGGAGCTGTTTTTT,CASTSASGAGELFF
TRBJ2-1,.,.,TRBV6-4,TGTGCCAGCAGTGACGGGGGGTACTCCTCCTACAATGAGCAGTTCTTC,CASSDGGYSSYNEQFF
TRBJ1-2,.,.,TRBV16,TGTGCCAGCAGCCAATACTTAAACTATGGCTACACCTTC,CASSQYLNYGYTF
TRBJ2-7,few,TRBD1,TRBV5-6,TGTGCCAGCAGCTTAACAGGGGCCCACCTCCTCTCCTACGAGCAGTACTTC,CASSLTGAHLLSYEQYF
TRBJ2-7,.,TRBD2,TRBV6-4,TGTGCCAGCTGGCGGGAGCGGTACGAGCAGTACTTC,CASWRERYEQYF